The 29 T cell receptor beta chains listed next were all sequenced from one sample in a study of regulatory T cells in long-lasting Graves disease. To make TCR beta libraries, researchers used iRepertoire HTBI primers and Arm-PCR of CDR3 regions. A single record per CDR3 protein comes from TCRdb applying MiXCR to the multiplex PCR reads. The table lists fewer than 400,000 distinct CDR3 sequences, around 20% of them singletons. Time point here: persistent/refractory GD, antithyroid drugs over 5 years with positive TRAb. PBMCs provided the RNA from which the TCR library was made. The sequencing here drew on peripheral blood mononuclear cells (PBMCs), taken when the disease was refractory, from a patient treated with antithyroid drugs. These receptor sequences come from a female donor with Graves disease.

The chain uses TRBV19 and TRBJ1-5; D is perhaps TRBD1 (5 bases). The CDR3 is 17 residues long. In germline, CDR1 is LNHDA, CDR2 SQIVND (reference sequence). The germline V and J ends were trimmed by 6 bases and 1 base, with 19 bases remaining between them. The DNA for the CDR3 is TGTGCCAGTAGCATTGTTGGGAAAGACAGAAGCAATCAGCCCCAGCATTTT. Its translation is CASSIVGKDRSNQPQHF.

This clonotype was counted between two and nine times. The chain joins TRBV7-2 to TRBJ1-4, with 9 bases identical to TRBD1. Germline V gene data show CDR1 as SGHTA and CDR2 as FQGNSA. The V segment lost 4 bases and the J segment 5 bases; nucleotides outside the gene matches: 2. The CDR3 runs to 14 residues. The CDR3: CASSSDRGNEKLFF. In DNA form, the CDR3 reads TGTGCCAGCAGCTCGGACAGGGGAAATGAAAAACTGTTTTTT.

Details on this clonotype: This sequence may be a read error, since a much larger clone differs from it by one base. In DNA, the CDR3 is TGTGCCACAAGGACAGACGGGGGGATCGGGAGCTACACCTTC. Translated: CATRTDGGIGSYTF. This chain connects TRBV6-1 to TRBJ1-2, with D possibly TRBD1 on 6 matching bases. Trimming left V 10 bases short and J 9 bases short, with 24 bases between. There are 14 residues in the CDR3. CDR1 MNHNS and CDR2 SASEGT come from the germline V gene.

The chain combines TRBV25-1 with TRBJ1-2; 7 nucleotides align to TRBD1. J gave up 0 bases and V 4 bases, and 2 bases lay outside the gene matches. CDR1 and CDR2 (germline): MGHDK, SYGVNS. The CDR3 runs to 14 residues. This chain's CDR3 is CASSATGTNYGYTF. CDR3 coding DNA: TGTGCCAGCAGTGCGACAGGGACTAACTATGGCTACACCTTC.

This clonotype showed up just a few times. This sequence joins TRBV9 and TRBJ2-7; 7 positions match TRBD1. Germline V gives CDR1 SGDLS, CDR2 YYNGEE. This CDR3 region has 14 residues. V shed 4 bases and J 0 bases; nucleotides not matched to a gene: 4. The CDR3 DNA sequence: TGTGCCAGCAGCATGACAGGGAGCTCCTACGAGCAGTACTTC. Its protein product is CASSMTGSSYEQYF.

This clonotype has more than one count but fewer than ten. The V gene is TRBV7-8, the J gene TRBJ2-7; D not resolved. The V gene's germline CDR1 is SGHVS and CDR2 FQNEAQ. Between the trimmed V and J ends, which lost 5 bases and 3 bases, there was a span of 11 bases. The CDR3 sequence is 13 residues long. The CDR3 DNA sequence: TGTGCCAGCAGCGCAGACACCGGCTACGAGCAGTACTTC. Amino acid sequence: CASSADTGYEQYF.

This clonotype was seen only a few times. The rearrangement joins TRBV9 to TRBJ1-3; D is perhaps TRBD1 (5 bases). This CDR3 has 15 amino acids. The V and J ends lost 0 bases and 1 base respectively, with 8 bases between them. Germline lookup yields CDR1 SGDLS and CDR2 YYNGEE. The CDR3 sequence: CASSVDRLSGNTIYF. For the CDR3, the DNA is TGTGCCAGCAGCGTAGACAGGCTTTCTGGAAACACCATATATTTT.

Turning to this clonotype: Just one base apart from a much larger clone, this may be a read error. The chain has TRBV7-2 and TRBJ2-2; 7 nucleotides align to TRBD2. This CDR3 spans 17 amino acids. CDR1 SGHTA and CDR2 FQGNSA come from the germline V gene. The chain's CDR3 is CAGSLEVLAANTGELFF. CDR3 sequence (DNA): TGTGCCGGCAGCTTAGAGGTTCTAGCGGCGAACACCGGGGAGCTGTTTTTT.

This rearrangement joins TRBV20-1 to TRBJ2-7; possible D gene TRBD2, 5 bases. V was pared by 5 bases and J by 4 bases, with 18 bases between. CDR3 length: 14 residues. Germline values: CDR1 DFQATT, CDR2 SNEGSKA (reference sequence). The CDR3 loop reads CSAENPGVRYEQYF. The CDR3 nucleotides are TGCAGTGCTGAGAACCCCGGGGTGAGATACGAGCAGTACTTC.

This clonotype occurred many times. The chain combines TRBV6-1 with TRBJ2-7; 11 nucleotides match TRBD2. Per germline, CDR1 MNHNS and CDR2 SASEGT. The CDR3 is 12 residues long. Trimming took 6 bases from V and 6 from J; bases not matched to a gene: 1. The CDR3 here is CASRGTSGEQYF. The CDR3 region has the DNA TGTGCCAGCAGGGGGACTAGCGGCGAGCAGTACTTC.

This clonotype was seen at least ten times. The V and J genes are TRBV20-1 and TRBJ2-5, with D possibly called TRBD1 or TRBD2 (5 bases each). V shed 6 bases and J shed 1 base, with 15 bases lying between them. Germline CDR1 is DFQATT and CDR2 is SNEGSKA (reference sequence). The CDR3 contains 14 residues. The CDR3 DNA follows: TGCAGTGCGGAGAGGACTGGGGGCCAAGAGACCCAGTACTTC. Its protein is CSAERTGGQETQYF.

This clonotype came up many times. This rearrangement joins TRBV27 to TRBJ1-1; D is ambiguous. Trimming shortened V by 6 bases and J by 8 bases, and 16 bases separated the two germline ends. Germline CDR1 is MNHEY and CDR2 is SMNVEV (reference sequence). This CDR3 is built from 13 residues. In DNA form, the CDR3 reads TGTGCCAGCAGCCCAACACGGACGGCCGAAGCTTTCTTT. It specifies CASSPTRTAEAFF.

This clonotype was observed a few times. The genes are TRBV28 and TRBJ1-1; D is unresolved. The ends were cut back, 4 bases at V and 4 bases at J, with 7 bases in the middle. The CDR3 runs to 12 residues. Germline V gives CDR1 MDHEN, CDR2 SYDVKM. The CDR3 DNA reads TGTGCCAGCAGTTCGGGTCTCACTGAAGCTTTCTTT. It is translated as CASSSGLTEAFF.

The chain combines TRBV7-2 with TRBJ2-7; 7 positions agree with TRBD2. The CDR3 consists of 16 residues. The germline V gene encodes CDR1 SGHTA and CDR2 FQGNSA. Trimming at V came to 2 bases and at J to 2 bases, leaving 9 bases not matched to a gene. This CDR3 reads CASSLRGVGRTYEQYF. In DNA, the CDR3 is TGTGCCAGCAGCTTACGGGGGGTCGGGAGGACCTACGAGCAGTACTTC. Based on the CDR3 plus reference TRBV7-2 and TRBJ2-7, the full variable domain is GAGVSQSPSNKVTEKGKDVELRCDPISGHTALYWYRQSLGQGLEFLIYFQGNSAPDKSGLPSDRFSAERTGGSVSTLTIQRTQQEDSAVYLCASSLRGVGRTYEQYFGPGTRLTVT.

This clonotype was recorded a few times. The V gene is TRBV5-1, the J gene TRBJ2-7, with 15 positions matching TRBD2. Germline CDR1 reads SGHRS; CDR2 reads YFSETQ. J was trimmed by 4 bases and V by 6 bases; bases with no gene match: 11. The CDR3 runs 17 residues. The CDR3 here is CASTFGLAGGINYEQYF. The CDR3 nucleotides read TGCGCCAGCACCTTCGGACTAGCGGGAGGGATTAATTACGAGCAGTACTTC.

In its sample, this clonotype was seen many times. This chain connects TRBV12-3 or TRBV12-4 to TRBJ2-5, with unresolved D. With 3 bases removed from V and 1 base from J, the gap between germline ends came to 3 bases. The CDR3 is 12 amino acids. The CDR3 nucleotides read TGTGCCAGCAGTTTTTTCCAAGAGACCCAGTACTTC. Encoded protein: CASSFFQETQYF.

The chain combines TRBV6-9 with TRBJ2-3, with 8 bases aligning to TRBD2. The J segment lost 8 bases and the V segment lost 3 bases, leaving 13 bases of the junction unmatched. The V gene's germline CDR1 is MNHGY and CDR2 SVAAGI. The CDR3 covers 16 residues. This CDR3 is CASSYALTGGGGTQYF. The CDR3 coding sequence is TGTGCCAGCAGTTACGCGCTCACGGGAGGGGGGGGTACGCAGTATTTT.

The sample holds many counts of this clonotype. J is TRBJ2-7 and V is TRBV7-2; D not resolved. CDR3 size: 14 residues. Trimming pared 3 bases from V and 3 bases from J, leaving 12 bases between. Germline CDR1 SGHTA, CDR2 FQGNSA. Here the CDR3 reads CASSFVGANYEQYF. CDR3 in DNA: TGTGCCAGCAGCTTTGTTGGCGCTAACTACGAGCAGTACTTC.

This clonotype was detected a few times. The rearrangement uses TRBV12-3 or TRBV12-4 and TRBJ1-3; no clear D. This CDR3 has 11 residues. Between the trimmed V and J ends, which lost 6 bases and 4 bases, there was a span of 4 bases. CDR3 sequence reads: CASRVGNTIYF. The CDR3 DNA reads TGTGCCAGCAGAGTGGGAAACACCATATATTTT.

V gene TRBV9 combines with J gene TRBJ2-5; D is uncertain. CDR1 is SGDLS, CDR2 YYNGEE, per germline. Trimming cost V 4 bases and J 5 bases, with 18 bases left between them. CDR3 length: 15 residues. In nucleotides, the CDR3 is TGTGCCAGCAGCCCCCGGGCTATGGCGAGGGAGACCCAGTACTTC. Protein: CASSPRAMARETQYF. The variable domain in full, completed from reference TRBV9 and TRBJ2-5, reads DSGVTQTPKHLITATGQRVTLRCSPRSGDLSVYWYQQSLDQGLQFLIQYYNGEERAKGNILERFSAQQFPDLHSELNLSSLELGDSALYFCASSPRAMARETQYFGPGTRLLVL.

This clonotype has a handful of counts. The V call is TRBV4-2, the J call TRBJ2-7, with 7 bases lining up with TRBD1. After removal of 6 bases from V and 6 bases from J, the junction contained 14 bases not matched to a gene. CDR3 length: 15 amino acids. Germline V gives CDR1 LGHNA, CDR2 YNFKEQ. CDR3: CASRPGQAPSGEQYF. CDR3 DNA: TGTGCCAGCAGACCTGGACAGGCTCCTTCGGGCGAGCAGTACTTC.

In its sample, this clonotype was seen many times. CDR3 amino acids: CASRRGVSSYNSPLHF. In DNA form, the CDR3 reads TGTGCCAGCAGACGGGGAGTAAGCTCCTATAATTCACCCCTCCACTTT. The chain is built from TRBV6-2 or TRBV6-3 and TRBJ1-6, with D hard to call. The CDR3 spans 16 residues. Germline-derived CDR1 and CDR2 are MNHEY and SVGEGT. V was clipped by 6 bases and J by 0 bases, with 12 bases between them.

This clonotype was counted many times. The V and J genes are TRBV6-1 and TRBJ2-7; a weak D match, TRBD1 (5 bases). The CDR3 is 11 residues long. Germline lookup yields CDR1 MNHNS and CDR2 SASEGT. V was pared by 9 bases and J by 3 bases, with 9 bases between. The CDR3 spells CASTQGYEQYF. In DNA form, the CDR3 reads TGTGCCAGTACCCAGGGCTACGAGCAGTACTTC.

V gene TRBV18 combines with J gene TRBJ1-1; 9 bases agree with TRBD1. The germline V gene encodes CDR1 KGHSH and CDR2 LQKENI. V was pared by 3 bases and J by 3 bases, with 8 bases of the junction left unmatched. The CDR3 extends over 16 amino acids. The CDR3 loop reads CASSPLWTGVDTEAFF. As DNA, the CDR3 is TGTGCCAGCTCACCGCTTTGGACAGGGGTGGACACTGAAGCTTTCTTT.

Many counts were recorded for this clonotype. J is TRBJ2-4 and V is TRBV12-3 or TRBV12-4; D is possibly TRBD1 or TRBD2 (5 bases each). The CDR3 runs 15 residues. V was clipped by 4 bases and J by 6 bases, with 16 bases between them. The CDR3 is CASSYQGPRRNIQYF. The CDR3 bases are TGTGCCAGCAGTTACCAGGGACCTCGGCGAAACATTCAGTACTTC.

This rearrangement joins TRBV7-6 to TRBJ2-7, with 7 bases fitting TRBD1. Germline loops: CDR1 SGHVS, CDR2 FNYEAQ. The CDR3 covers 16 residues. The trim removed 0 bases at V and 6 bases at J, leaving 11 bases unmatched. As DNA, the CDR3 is TGTGCCAGCAGCTTAGCAACGGGACAGACGGGCGGCGAGCAGTACTTC. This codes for CASSLATGQTGGEQYF.

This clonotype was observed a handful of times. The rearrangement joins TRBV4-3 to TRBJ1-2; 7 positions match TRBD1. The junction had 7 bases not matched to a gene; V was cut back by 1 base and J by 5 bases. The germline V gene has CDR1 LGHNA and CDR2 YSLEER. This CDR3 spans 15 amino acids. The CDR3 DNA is TGCGCCAGCAGCCAAGTCGCAGGGGGAGGGTATGGCTACACCTTC. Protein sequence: CASSQVAGGGYGYTF.

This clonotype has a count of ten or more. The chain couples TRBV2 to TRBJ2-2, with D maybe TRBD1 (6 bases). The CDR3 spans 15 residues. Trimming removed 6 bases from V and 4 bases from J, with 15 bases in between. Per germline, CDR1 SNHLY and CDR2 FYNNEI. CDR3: CASRTGQTGTGELFF. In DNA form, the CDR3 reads TGTGCCAGCAGAACAGGGCAAACGGGCACCGGGGAGCTGTTTTTT.

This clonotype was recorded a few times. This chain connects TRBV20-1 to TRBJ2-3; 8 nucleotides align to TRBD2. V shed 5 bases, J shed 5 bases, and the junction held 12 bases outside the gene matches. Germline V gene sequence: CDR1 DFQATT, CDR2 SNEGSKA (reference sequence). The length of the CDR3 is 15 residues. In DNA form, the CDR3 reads TGCAGTGCTGTATCGACTAGCGCAGGTGTAGATACGCAGTATTTT. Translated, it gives CSAVSTSAGVDTQYF.